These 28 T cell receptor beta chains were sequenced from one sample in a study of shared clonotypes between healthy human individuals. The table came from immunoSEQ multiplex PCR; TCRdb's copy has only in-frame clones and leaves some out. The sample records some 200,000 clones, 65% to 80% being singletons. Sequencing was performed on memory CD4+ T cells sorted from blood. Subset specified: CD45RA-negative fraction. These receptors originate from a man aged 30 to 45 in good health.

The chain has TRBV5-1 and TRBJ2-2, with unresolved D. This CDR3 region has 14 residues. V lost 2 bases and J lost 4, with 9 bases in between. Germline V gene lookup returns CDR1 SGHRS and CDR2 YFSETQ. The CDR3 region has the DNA TGCGCCAGCAGCTTTTATATAGCCACCGGGGAGCTGTTTTTT. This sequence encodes CASSFYIATGELFF.

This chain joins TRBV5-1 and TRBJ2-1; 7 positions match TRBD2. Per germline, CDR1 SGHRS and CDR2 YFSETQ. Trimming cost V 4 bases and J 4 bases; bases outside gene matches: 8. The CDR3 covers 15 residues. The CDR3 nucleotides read TGCGCCAGCAGCCCTACTAGCGAAGTGTACAATGAGCAGTTCTTC. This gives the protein CASSPTSEVYNEQFF.

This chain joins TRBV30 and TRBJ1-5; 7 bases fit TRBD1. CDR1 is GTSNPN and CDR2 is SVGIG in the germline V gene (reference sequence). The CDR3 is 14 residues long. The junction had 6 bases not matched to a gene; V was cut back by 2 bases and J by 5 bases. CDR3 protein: CAWSPRQGDQPQHF. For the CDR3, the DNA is TGTGCCTGGAGTCCAAGACAGGGCGATCAGCCCCAGCATTTT.

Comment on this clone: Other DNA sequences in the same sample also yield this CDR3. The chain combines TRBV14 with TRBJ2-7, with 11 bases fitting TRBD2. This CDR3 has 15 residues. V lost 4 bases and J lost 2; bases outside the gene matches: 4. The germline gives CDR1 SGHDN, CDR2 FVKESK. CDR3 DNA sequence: TGTGCCAGCAGCCGAGGGACTAGCGGAACCTACGAGCAGTACTTC. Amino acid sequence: CASSRGTSGTYEQYF.

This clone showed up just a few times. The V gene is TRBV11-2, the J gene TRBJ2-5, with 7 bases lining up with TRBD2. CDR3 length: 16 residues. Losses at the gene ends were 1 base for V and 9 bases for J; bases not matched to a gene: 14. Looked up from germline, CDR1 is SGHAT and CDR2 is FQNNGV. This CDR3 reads CASSLATSGGTWPQYF. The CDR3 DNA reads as TGTGCCAGCAGCTTAGCTACGTCCGGGGGGACCTGGCCCCAGTACTTC. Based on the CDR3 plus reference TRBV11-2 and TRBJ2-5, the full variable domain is EAGVAQSPRYKIIEKRQSVAFWCNPISGHATLYWYQQILGQGPKLLIQFQNNGVVDDSQLPKDRFSAERLKGVDSTLKIQPAKLEDSAVYLCASSLATSGGTWPQYFGPGTRLLVL.

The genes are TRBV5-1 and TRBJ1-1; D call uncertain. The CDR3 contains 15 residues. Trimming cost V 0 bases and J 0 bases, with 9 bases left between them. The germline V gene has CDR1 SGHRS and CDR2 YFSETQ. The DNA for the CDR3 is TGCGCCAGCAGCTTGGGAGCGGGGATGAACACTGAAGCTTTCTTT. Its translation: CASSLGAGMNTEAFF.

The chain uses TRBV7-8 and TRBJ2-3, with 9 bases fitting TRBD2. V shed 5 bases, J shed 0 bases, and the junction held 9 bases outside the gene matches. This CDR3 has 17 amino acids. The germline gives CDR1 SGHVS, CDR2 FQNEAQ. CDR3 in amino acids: CASSRSGLAMSTDTQYF. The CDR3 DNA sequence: TGTGCCAGCAGCCGGTCGGGACTAGCCATGAGCACAGATACGCAGTATTTT. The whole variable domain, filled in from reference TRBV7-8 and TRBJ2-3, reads GAGVSQSPRYKVAKRGQDVALRCDPISGHVSLFWYQQALGQGPEFLTYFQNEAQLDKSGLPSDRFFAERPEGSVSTLKIQRTQQEDSAVYLCASSRSGLAMSTDTQYFGPGTRLTVL.

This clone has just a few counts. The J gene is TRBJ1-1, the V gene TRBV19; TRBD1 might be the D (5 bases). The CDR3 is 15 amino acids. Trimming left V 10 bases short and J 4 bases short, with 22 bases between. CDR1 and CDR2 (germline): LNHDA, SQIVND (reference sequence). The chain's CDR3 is CATGPGQRKGTEAFF. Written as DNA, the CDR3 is TGTGCCACGGGACCAGGACAACGAAAGGGCACTGAAGCTTTCTTT.

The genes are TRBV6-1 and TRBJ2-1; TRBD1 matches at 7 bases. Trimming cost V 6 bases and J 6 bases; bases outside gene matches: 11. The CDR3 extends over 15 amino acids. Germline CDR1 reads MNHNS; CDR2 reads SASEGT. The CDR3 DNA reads TGTGCCAGCAGCCCCCGGGACAGAATCTTCAATGAGCAGTTCTTC. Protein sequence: CASSPRDRIFNEQFF.

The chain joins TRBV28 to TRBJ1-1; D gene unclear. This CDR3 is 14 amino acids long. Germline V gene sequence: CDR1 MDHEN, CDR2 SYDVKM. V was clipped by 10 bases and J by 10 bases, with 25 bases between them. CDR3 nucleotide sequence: TGTGCCACCAGCCGGTCGGGCAGCCGAGCGGGAGCTTTCTTT. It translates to CATSRSGSRAGAFF.

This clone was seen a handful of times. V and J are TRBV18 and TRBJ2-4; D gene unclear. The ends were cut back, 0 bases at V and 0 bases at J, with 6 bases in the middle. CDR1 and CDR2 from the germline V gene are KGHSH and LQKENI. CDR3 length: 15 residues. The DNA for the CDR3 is TGTGCCAGCTCACCACCGGCGTTAGCCAAAAACATTCAGTACTTC. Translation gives CASSPPALAKNIQYF. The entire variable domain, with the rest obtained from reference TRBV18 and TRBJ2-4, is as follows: NAGVMQNPRHLVRRRGQEARLRCSPMKGHSHVYWYRQLPEEGLKFMVYLQKENIIDESGMPKERFSAEFPKEGPSILRIQQVVRGDSAAYFCASSPPALAKNIQYFGAGTRLSVL.

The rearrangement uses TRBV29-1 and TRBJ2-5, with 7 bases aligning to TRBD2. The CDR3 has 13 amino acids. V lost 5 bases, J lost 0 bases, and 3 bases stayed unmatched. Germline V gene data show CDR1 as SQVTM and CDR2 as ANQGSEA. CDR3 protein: CSVPLAYQETQYF. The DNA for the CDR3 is TGCAGCGTTCCACTAGCGTACCAAGAGACCCAGTACTTC. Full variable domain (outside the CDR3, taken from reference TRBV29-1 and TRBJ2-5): SAVISQKPSRDICQRGTSLTIQCQVDSQVTMMFWYRQQPGQSLTLIATANQGSEATYESGFVIDKFPISRPNLTFSTLTVSNMSPEDSSIYLCSVPLAYQETQYFGPGTRLLVL.

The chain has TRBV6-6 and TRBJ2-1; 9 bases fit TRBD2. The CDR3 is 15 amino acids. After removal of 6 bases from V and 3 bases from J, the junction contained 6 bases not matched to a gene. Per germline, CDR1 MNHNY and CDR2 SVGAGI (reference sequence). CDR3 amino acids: CASRESGRLYNEQFF. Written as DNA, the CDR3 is TGTGCCAGCAGAGAAAGCGGGAGGCTCTACAATGAGCAGTTCTTC.

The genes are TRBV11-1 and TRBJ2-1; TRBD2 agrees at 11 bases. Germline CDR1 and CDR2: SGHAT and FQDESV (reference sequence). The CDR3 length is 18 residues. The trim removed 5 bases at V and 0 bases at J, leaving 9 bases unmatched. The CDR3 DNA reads TGTGCCAGCAGCCTACGGGCTCTAGCGGGAGGCTCCTACAATGAGCAGTTCTTC. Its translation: CASSLRALAGGSYNEQFF.

The CDR3 DNA is TGTGCCATCCGGCCCGGGACAGGGACAGATACGCAGTATTTT. Residues: CAIRPGTGTDTQYF. The V call is TRBV10-3, the J call TRBJ2-3; 9 nucleotides line up with TRBD1. This CDR3 region has 14 residues. Germline CDR1 ENHRY, CDR2 SYGVKD. V dropped 8 bases and J dropped 3; count of bases not matched to a gene: 6.

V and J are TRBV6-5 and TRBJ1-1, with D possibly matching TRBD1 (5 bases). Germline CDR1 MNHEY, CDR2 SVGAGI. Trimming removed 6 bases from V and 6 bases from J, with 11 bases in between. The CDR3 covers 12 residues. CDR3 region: CASRGRVAEAFF. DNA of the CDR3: TGTGCCAGCAGGGGCAGGGTAGCTGAAGCTTTCTTT.

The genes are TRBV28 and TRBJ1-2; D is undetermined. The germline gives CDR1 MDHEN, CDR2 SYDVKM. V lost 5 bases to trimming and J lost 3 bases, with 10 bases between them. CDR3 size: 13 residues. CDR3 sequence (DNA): TGTGCCAGCAGTCAGGAACAGCACTATGGCTACACCTTC. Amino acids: CASSQEQHYGYTF.

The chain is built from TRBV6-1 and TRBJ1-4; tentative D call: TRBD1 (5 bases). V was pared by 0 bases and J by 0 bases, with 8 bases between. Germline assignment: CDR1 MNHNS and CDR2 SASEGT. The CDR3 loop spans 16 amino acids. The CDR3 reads CASSEAGLTTNEKLFF. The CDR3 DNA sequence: TGTGCCAGCAGTGAAGCGGGGCTTACAACTAATGAAAAACTGTTTTTT.

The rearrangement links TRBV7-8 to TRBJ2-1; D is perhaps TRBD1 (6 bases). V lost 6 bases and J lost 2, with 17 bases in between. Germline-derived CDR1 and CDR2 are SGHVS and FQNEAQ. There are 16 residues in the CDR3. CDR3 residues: CASSRTSPGAYNEQFF. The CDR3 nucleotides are TGTGCCAGCAGTAGGACTTCCCCAGGGGCCTACAATGAGCAGTTCTTC.

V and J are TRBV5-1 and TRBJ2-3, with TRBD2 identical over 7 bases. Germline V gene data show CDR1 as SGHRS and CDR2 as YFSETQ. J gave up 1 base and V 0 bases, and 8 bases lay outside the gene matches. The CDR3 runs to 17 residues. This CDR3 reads CASSLAAGAGGTDTQYF. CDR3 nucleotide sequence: TGCGCCAGCAGCTTGGCGGCCGGGGCGGGGGGCACAGATACGCAGTATTTT.

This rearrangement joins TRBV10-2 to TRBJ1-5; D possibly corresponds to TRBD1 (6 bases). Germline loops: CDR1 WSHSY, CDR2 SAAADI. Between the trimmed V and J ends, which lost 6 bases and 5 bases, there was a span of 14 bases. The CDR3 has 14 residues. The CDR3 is CASSGQQHYQPQHF. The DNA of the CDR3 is TGCGCCAGCAGCGGACAGCAGCACTATCAGCCCCAGCATTTT.

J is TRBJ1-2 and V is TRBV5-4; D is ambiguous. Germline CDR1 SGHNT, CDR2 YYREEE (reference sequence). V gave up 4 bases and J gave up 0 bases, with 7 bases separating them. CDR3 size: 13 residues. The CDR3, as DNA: TGTGCCAGCAGCCCCAAGTCTAACTATGGCTACACCTTC. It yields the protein CASSPKSNYGYTF.

The CDR3: CASSSLGYSNQPQHF. The CDR3, as DNA: TGTGCCAGTAGTTCCCTCGGCTATAGCAATCAGCCCCAGCATTTT. This sequence joins TRBV19 and TRBJ1-5; no definite D call. V dropped 5 bases and J dropped 0 bases, with 11 bases sitting between them. The CDR3 is made up of 15 amino acids. Germline V gives CDR1 LNHDA, CDR2 SQIVND (reference sequence). The complete variable domain, with remaining parts taken from reference TRBV19 and TRBJ1-5, reads DGGITQSPKYLFRKEGQNVTLSCEQNLNHDAMYWYRQDPGQGLRLIYYSQIVNDFQKGDIAEGYSVSREKKESFPLTVTSAQKNPTAFYLCASSSLGYSNQPQHFGDGTRLSIL.

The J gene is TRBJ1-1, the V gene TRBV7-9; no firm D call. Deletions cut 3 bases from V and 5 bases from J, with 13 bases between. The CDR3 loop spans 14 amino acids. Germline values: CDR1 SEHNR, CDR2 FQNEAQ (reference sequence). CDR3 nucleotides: TGTGCCAGCAGCTTCTTTTCCGGGGAGACTGAAGCTTTCTTT. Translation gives CASSFFSGETEAFF.

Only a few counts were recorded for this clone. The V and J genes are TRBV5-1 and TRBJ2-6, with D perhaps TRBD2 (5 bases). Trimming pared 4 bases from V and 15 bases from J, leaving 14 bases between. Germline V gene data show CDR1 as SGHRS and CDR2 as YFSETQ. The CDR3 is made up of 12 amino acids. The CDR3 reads CASSPEGTHLTF. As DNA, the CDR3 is TGCGCCAGCAGCCCCGAGGGAACTCACCTGACTTTC.

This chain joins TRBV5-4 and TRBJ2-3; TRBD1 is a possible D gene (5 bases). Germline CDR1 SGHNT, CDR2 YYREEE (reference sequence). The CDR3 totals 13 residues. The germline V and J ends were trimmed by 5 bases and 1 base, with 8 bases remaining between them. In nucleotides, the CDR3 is TGTGCCAGCAGTCCACAGGGCACAGATACGCAGTATTTT. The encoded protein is CASSPQGTDTQYF.

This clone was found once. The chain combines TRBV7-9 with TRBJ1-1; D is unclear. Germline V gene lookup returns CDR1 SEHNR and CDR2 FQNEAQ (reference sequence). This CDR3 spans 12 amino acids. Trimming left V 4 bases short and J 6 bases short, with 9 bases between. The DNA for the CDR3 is TGTGCCAGCAGCTCTCTGGCTTCTGAAGCTTTCTTT. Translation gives CASSSLASEAFF.

The CDR3 sequence: CASSLNRVSSYEQYF. CDR3 DNA: TGCGCCAGCAGCTTGAACAGGGTTAGCTCCTACGAGCAGTACTTC. The chain joins TRBV5-1 to TRBJ2-7; a weak D match, TRBD1 (6 bases). Germline assignment: CDR1 SGHRS and CDR2 YFSETQ. The V and J ends lost 1 base and 0 bases respectively, with 11 bases between them. This CDR3 comprises 15 residues. The whole variable domain, filled in from reference TRBV5-1 and TRBJ2-7, reads KAGVTQTPRYLIKTRGQQVTLSCSPISGHRSVSWYQQTPGQGLQFLFEYFSETQRNKGNFPGRFSGRQFSNSRSEMNVSTLELGDSALYLCASSLNRVSSYEQYFGPGTRLTVT.